This T cell receptor (beta chain) was sequenced during a study of metastatic and nonmetastatic thyroid tumors. Whole-study context: Malignant and benign thyroid patients had repertoires compared in peripheral blood and tumor or nodule tissue. Study-wide results and caveats: In both blood and tumor samples, TCR beta diversity was reported significantly higher for malignant than benign nodules.

Each patient came to thyroid surgery without any prior treatment (of any kind). The authors' processing: CDR3 differences across clinicopathological groups were used to build a distant-metastasis classifier for papillary thyroid cancer. TCRdb used MiXCR to call clones anew from the PCR reads. These V and J calls derive from TCRdb rather than the authors' analysis. Here the sample spans about 5,500 clones, roughly a third being singletons. Details on this clone: Its antigen is currently unknown.

The sample was adjacent normal tissue. The TCR sequence derives from a male donor with papillary thyroid cancer or a benign thyroid nodule (not recorded which). Some clones in this sample may be carry-over from other donors' samples.

CDR3 DNA sequence: TGCAGTGCTGCGCCCCTACTAGCTGACCAACCCTACGAGCAGTACTTC. This sequence encodes CSAAPLLADQPYEQYF. The V call is TRBV20-1, the J call TRBJ2-7; maybe TRBD2 (6 bases). CDR1 is DFQATT, CDR2 SNEGSKA, per germline (reference sequence). The V end lost 5 bases, the J end lost 2 bases, and 22 bases lay between the germline ends. This CDR3 has 16 residues.